The rows below give T cell receptor beta chains drawn from one sample of a study of blood T cell repertoires in COVID-19. Sequenced by immunoSEQ multiplex PCR; TCRdb stores in-frame clones only, minus some. The data show approximately 40,000 clones, 85% to 90% seen once. Material: peripheral blood. Receptors originate from a man aged 55 to 70 with active or convalescent COVID-19. CDR3s include the opening cysteine and the closing phenylalanine or tryptophan. The D gene is left open where the match is weak. Size is stated for part of the rows, as once, few or many counts, or as a class when the clone is expanded.

d_gene | j_gene | v_gene | abundance | CDR3aa | CDR3nt
- | TRBJ2-3 | TRBV7-8 | - | CASILGHTEVYF | TGTGCCAGCATCCTAGGACACACCGAAGTATATTTT
- | TRBJ1-1 | TRBV4-3 | - | CASSQLRDTEAFF | TGCGCCAGCAGCCAACTGAGGGACACTGAAGCTTTCTTT
TRBD2 | TRBJ2-1 | TRBV5-4 | - | CASSLQNSGANNEQFF | TGTGCCAGCAGCCTTCAAAATAGCGGGGCTAACAATGAGCAGTTCTTC
- | TRBJ1-1 | TRBV7-9 | - | CASSRPGGLTSAFF | TGTGCCAGCAGCCGACCGGGGGGCCTTACTTCGGCTTTCTTT
TRBD1 | TRBJ1-3 | TRBV3-1/TRBV3-2 | - | CASSHPSGTGSGNTIYF | TGTGCCAGCAGCCACCCTTCCGGGACAGGGTCTGGAAACACCATATATTTT
TRBD2 | TRBJ2-3 | TRBV7-9 | - | CASSFPETSTSTDTQYF | TGTGCCAGCAGTTTCCCTGAGACTAGCACAAGCACAGATACGCAGTATTTT
TRBD1 | TRBJ1-6 | TRBV6-6 | - | CASSGGQENSPLHF | TGTGCCAGCAGTGGGGGACAGGAGAATTCACCCCTCCACTTT
- | TRBJ2-2 | TRBV2 | - | CASLPGVTGELFF | TGTGCCAGTTTACCGGGGGTAACCGGGGAGCTGTTTTTT
TRBD1 | TRBJ1-5 | TRBV4-1 | - | CASSQAGGTGRRPQHF | TGCGCCAGCAGCCAAGCAGGAGGGACAGGGAGGAGGCCCCAGCATTTT
TRBD2 | TRBJ2-1 | TRBV6-1 | - | CASSEQAGGFSSYNEQFF | TGTGCCAGCAGTGAACAAGCGGGGGGTTTTAGCTCCTACAATGAGCAGTTCTTC
- | TRBJ1-2 | TRBV7-8 | - | CASSFRPGIGGYTF | TGTGCCAGCAGCTTCAGACCAGGGATTGGTGGCTACACCTTC
- | TRBJ1-2 | TRBV5-4 | - | CASSVDSNYGYTF | TGTGCCAGCAGCGTGGACAGCAACTATGGCTACACCTTC
- | TRBJ2-2 | TRBV6-5 | - | CASSSGSGELFF | TGTGCCAGCAGTTCAGGTTCCGGGGAGCTGTTTTTT
TRBD2 | TRBJ2-1 | TRBV9 | - | CASSASSGAYNEQFF | TGTGCCAGCAGCGCATCTAGCGGGGCCTACAATGAGCAGTTCTTC
TRBD2 | TRBJ2-2 | TRBV9 | - | CASSVAGLAGNTGELFF | TGTGCCAGCAGCGTAGCCGGACTAGCGGGAAACACCGGGGAGCTGTTTTTT
TRBD1 | TRBJ1-6 | TRBV28 | few | CASSGTRTGARSPLHF | TGTGCCAGCAGTGGGACCCGGACAGGGGCCCGTTCACCCCTCCACTTT
- | TRBJ1-1 | TRBV7-8 | once | CASRKRGGSEAFF | TGTGCCAGCAGGAAGAGAGGGGGTTCTGAAGCTTTCTTT
TRBD1 | TRBJ1-5 | TRBV10-2 | - | CASSRTGRDQPQHF | TGCGCCAGCAGTAGGACAGGGAGGGATCAGCCCCAGCATTTT
- | TRBJ2-3 | TRBV28 | - | CASSTAGSQFFAQYF | TGTGCCAGCAGTACGGCAGGGTCCCAGTTTTTTGCGCAGTATTTT
- | TRBJ2-1 | TRBV7-2 | - | CASSLVSGAYNEQFF | TGTGCCAGCAGCTTAGTATCGGGAGCCTACAATGAGCAGTTCTTC
TRBD2 | TRBJ2-2 | TRBV7-8 | few | CASSLGLVSYTGELFF | TGTGCCAGCAGCCTAGGACTAGTGTCTTACACCGGGGAGCTGTTTTTT
- | TRBJ2-2 | TRBV7-6 | - | CASSLGLQQNTGELFF | TGTGCCAGCAGCTTAGGTCTGCAACAGAACACCGGGGAGCTGTTTTTT
- | TRBJ2-3 | TRBV20-1 | - | CSAKRADTQYF | TGCAGTGCTAAGAGGGCAGATACGCAGTATTTT
- | TRBJ1-2 | TRBV30 | - | CAWSGTPYGYTF | TGTGCCTGGAGCGGGACACCGTATGGCTACACCTTC
- | TRBJ1-1 | TRBV7-2 | - | CASRDVPAGGNTEAFF | TGTGCCAGCAGAGACGTGCCGGCTGGCGGGAACACTGAAGCTTTCTTT
- | TRBJ1-1 | TRBV4-1 | - | CASSLSGLSPVGNTEAFF | TGCGCCAGCAGCCTGAGCGGGCTTAGCCCTGTCGGGAACACTGAAGCTTTCTTT
- | TRBJ1-1 | TRBV5-1 | - | CASSLHWGREGWTEAFF | TGCGCCAGCAGCTTGCACTGGGGCAGGGAGGGATGGACTGAAGCTTTCTTT
TRBD1 | TRBJ2-1 | TRBV5-4 | - | CASSRTGVPYNEQFF | TGTGCCAGCAGCCGGACAGGGGTCCCCTACAATGAGCAGTTCTTC
- | TRBJ1-2 | TRBV6-2/TRBV6-3 | - | CASSLNHRYGYTF | TGTGCCAGCAGTTTGAACCACCGGTATGGCTACACCTTC
TRBD1 | TRBJ1-2 | TRBV18 | few | CASSQDRGGGYTF | TGTGCCAGCTCACAAGACAGGGGGGGAGGCTACACCTTC
TRBD2 | TRBJ2-2 | TRBV4-1 | - | CASSQDSAGVLAGELFF | TGCGCCAGCAGCCAAGATTCCGCGGGAGTACTCGCCGGGGAGCTGTTTTTT
- | TRBJ2-5 | TRBV19 | - | CASSIVGLKETQYF | TGTGCCAGTAGTATAGTGGGACTCAAAGAGACCCAGTACTTC
TRBD2 | TRBJ2-1 | TRBV19 | - | CATATSGRVDEQFF | TGTGCCACCGCGACTAGCGGGAGAGTGGATGAGCAGTTCTTC
TRBD2 | TRBJ2-5 | TRBV28 | few | CASSRGEGPRLTQYF | TGTGCCAGCAGTCGAGGGGAGGGTCCACGTTTGACCCAGTACTTC
TRBD1 | TRBJ1-3 | TRBV27 | - | CASSLSTGANTIYF | TGTGCCAGCAGTTTATCGACAGGGGCCAACACCATATATTTT
- | TRBJ1-5 | TRBV28 | - | CASSRRHNSNQPQHF | TGTGCCAGCAGCCGCAGACATAATAGCAATCAGCCCCAGCATTTT
- | TRBJ1-1 | TRBV5-1 | - | CASSLGSGTPNTEAFF | TGCGCCAGCAGCTTGGGCTCGGGGACACCGAACACTGAAGCTTTCTTT
TRBD2 | TRBJ2-1 | TRBV5-5 | - | CATELAVGYNEQFF | TGTGCCACGGAGCTAGCGGTCGGCTACAATGAGCAGTTCTTC
- | TRBJ1-2 | TRBV7-2 | - | CASSLERGYTF | TGTGCCAGCAGCTTAGAACGGGGCTACACCTTC
- | TRBJ2-1 | TRBV7-2 | - | CASSPGHGYANEQFF | TGTGCCAGCAGCCCCGGCCACGGGTACGCGAATGAGCAGTTCTTC
- | TRBJ1-4 | TRBV2 | - | CASSDSGETDSNEKLFF | TGTGCCAGCAGTGATTCAGGGGAGACGGATTCTAATGAAAAACTGTTTTTT
- | TRBJ2-1 | TRBV11-3 | - | CASSPVDRWSSYNEQFF | TGTGCCAGCAGCCCCGTGGACAGATGGAGCTCCTACAATGAGCAGTTCTTC
- | TRBJ1-5 | TRBV6-5 | - | CASRPGTRSNQPQHF | TGTGCCAGCAGACCCGGGACTCGTAGCAATCAGCCCCAGCATTTT
TRBD1 | TRBJ2-5 | TRBV18 | - | CASSPRTGPRLETQYF | TGTGCCAGCTCACCCAGGACAGGCCCGAGGTTGGAGACCCAGTACTTC
- | TRBJ2-1 | TRBV19 | - | CASSPYRDEQFF | TGTGCCAGTAGTCCTTATCGCGATGAGCAGTTCTTC
TRBD1 | TRBJ1-1 | TRBV27 | - | CASSPGQGLSSQKAFF | TGTGCCAGCAGTCCAGGACAGGGGTTGAGTTCTCAGAAAGCTTTCTTT
- | TRBJ2-1 | TRBV5-5 | few | CASSPAAYNEQFF | TGTGCCAGCAGCCCCGCAGCCTACAATGAGCAGTTCTTC
- | TRBJ1-1 | TRBV10-2 | - | CASSVQGIWTEAFF | TGCGCCAGCAGTGTCCAGGGAATTTGGACTGAAGCTTTCTTT
- | TRBJ1-2 | TRBV7-9 | - | CASSLSPANYGYTF | TGTGCCAGCAGCTTGTCCCCCGCTAACTATGGCTACACCTTC
- | TRBJ2-5 | TRBV11-3 | - | CASSSRRGQETQYF | TGTGCCAGCAGCTCCCGACGGGGACAAGAGACCCAGTACTTC
- | TRBJ2-5 | TRBV5-1 | - | CASSFGSGYQETQYF | TGCGCCAGCAGCTTTGGGTCAGGGTACCAAGAGACCCAGTACTTC
TRBD1 | TRBJ1-6 | TRBV5-1 | - | CASSLRDRGSPLHF | TGCGCCAGCAGCCTACGGGACAGGGGTTCACCCCTCCACTTT
- | TRBJ2-1 | TRBV4-2 | - | CASSQERGVGEQFF | TGTGCCAGCAGCCAAGAGCGTGGAGTTGGTGAGCAGTTCTTC
- | TRBJ1-1 | TRBV28 | - | CASSWDSNTEAFF | TGTGCCAGCAGTTGGGACTCGAACACTGAAGCTTTCTTT